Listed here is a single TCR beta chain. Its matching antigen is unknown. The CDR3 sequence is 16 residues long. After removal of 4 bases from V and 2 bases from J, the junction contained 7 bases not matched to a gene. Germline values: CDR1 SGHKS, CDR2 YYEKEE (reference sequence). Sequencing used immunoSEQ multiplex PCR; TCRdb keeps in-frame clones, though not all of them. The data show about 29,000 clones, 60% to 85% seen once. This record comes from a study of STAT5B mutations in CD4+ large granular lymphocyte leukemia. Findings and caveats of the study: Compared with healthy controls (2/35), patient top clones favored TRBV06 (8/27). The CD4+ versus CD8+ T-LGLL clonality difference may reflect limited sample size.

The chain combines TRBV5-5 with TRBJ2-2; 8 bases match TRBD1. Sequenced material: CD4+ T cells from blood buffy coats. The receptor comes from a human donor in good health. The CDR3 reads CASSGPGQDNTGELFF. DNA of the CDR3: TGTGCCAGCAGCGGACCGGGACAGGACAACACCGGGGAGCTGTTTTTT.